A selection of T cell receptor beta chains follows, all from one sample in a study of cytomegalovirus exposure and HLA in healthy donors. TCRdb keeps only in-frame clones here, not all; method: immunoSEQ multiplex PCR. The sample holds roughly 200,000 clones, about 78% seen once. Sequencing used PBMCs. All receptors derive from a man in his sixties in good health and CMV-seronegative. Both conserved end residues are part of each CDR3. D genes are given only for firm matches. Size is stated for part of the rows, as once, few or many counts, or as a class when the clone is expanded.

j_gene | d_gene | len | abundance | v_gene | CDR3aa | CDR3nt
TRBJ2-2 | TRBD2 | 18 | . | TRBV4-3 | CASSPTLAGGRGAGELFF | TGCGCCAGCAGCCCCACCCTAGCGGGAGGGCGCGGCGCCGGGGAGCTGTTTTTT
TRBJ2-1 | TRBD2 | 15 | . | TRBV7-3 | CASSLRASGIPEQFF | TGTGCCAGCAGCTTGAGGGCTAGCGGGATTCCTGAGCAGTTCTTC
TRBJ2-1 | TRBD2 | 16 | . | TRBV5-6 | CASSEGTSGSYNEQFF | TGTGCCAGCAGCGAAGGGACTAGCGGGTCCTACAATGAGCAGTTCTTC
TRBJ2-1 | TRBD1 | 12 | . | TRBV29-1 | CSAGTGDNEQFF | TGCAGCGCCGGGACAGGGGACAATGAGCAGTTCTTC
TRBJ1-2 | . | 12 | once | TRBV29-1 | CSVERDLGRREF | TGCAGCGTTGAGAGGGATCTTGGTCGAAGGGAATTC
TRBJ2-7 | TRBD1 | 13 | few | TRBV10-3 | CATLGQGSYEQYF | TGTGCCACTCTGGGACAGGGGTCCTACGAGCAGTACTTC
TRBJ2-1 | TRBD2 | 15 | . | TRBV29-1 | CSVEDAGGPPNEQFF | TGCAGCGTTGAAGATGCGGGAGGTCCCCCCAATGAGCAGTTCTTC
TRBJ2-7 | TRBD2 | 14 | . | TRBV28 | CASSLAGGAYEQYF | TGTGCCAGCAGTTTAGCGGGAGGCGCCTACGAGCAGTACTTC
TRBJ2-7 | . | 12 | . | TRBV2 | CASGDTGYEQYF | TGTGCCAGCGGGGACACCGGGTACGAGCAGTACTTC
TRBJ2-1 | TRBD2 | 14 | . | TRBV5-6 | CASSLVAGYNEQFF | TGTGCCAGCAGCTTGGTAGCGGGCTACAATGAGCAGTTCTTC
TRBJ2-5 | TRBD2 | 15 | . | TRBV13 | CTSSPTSGSRETQYF | TGTACCAGCAGCCCTACTAGCGGGAGTAGGGAGACCCAGTACTTC
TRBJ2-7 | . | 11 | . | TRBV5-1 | CASSYRQERYF | TGCGCCAGCAGCTATAGACAGGAAAGGTACTTC
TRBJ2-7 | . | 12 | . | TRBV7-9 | CSSTGEKSEQYF | TGTTCCAGCACGGGAGAGAAAAGCGAGCAGTACTTC
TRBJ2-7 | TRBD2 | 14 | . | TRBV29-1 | CSAYSSGPSYEQYF | TGCAGCGCCTACTCTAGCGGCCCCTCCTACGAGCAGTACTTC
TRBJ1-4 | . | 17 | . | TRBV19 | CASSHGTHKGTNEKLFF | TGTGCCAGTAGCCACGGGACACATAAAGGAACTAATGAAAAACTGTTTTTT
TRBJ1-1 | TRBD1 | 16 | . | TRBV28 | CASSLPLWDRNTEAFF | TGTGCCAGCAGTTTACCCCTTTGGGACAGAAACACTGAAGCTTTCTTT
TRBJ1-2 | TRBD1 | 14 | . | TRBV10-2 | CASTNRGLTNGYTF | TGCGCCAGCACAAACAGGGGGCTTACTAATGGCTACACCTTC
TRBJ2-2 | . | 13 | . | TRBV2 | CASSERYTGELFF | TGTGCCAGCAGTGAACGTTACACCGGGGAGCTGTTTTTT
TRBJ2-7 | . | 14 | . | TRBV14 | CASSQRTASYEQYF | TGTGCCAGCAGCCAACGGACTGCCTCCTACGAGCAGTACTTC
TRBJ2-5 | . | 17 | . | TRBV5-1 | CASSLTGVGTPGETQYF | TGCGCCAGCAGCCTAACGGGGGTCGGGACGCCGGGAGAGACCCAGTACTTC
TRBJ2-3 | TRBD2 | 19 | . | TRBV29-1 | CSVEDRTSGREVNTDTQYF | TGCAGCGTTGAAGACCGGACTAGCGGGAGAGAGGTAAACACAGATACGCAGTATTTT
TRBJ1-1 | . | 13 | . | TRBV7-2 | CASSRRSDTEAFF | TGTGCCAGCAGCCGGAGGTCGGACACTGAAGCTTTCTTT
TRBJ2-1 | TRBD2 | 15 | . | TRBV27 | CASSVGTSGHNEQFF | TGTGCCAGCAGTGTCGGGACTAGCGGTCACAATGAGCAGTTCTTC
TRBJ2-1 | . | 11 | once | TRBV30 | CAWSAGPKQFF | TGTGCCTGGAGTGCCGGTCCCAAGCAGTTCTTC
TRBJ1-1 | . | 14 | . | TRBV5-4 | CASSLSGDGTEAFF | TGTGCCAGCAGCTTGTCAGGGGACGGGACTGAAGCTTTCTTT
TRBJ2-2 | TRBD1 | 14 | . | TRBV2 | CASSPGTGAGELFF | TGTGCCAGCAGTCCCGGGACAGGGGCCGGGGAGCTGTTTTTT
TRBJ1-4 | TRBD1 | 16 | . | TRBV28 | CASSAIQGANNEKLFF | TGTGCCAGCAGTGCAATACAGGGGGCCAATAATGAAAAACTGTTTTTT
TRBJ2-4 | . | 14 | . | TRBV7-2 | CASSLGDERNIQYF | TGTGCCAGCAGCTTAGGTGACGAGCGAAACATTCAGTACTTC
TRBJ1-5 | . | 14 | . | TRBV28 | CASSSGYSNQPQHF | TGTGCCAGCAGTTCGGGGTATAGCAATCAGCCCCAGCATTTT
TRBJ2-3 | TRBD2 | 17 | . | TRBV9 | CASSVEGTSGYRDTQYF | TGTGCCAGCAGCGTAGAGGGGACTAGCGGGTACCGGGATACGCAGTATTTT
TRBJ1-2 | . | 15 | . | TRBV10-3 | CAISDNLQGGDGYTF | TGTGCCATCAGTGATAATTTACAGGGTGGGGACGGCTACACCTTC
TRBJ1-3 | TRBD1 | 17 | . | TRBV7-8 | CASSLDGQAHSGNTIYF | TGTGCCAGCAGCTTAGATGGACAGGCACACTCTGGAAACACCATATATTTT
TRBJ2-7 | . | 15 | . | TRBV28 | CASSLRGSEAYEQYF | TGTGCCAGCAGTTTAAGGGGCAGTGAAGCCTACGAGCAGTACTTC
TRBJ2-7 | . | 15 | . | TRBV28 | CASSPRVGISYEQYF | TGTGCCAGCAGCCCGCGGGTTGGGATCTCCTACGAGCAGTACTTC
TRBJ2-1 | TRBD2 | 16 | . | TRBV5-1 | CASSLTTSGGANEQFF | TGCGCCAGCAGCCTTACTACTAGCGGGGGGGCCAATGAGCAGTTCTTC
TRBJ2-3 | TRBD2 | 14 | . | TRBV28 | CASTQQGTSDTQYF | TGTGCCAGCACTCAACAAGGGACTAGCGATACGCAGTATTTT
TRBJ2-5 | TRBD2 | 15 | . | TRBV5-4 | CASSPTSGLQETQYF | TGTGCCAGCAGCCCGACTAGCGGCCTTCAAGAGACCCAGTACTTC
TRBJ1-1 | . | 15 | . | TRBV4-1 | CASSQARQRDTEAFF | TGCGCCAGCAGCCAAGCGCGCCAGAGGGACACTGAAGCTTTCTTT
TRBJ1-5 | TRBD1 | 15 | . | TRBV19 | CASSLGQGGDQPQHF | TGTGCCAGTAGTTTAGGACAGGGGGGCGATCAGCCCCAGCATTTT
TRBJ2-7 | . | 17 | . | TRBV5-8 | CASSFPLAGISSYEQYF | TGTGCCAGCAGCTTTCCCCTCGCGGGGATTAGCTCCTACGAGCAGTACTTC
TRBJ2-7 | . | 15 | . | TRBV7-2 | CASSLATQVTYEQYF | TGTGCCAGCAGCTTAGCAACCCAGGTTACCTACGAGCAGTACTTC
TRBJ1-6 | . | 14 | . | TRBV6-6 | CATRPGTVNSPLHF | TGTGCCACCAGACCGGGAACAGTAAATTCACCCCTCCACTTT
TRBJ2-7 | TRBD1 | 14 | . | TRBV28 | CASLTRTGDYEQYF | TGTGCCAGCTTAACCCGGACAGGGGACTACGAGCAGTACTTC
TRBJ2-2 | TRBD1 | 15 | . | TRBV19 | CASSIGDSRTGELFF | TGTGCCAGTAGTATAGGGGACAGTCGGACCGGGGAGCTGTTTTTT
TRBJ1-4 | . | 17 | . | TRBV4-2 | CASSQEPRPTTGEKLFF | TGTGCCAGCAGCCAAGAGCCCCGACCGACTACGGGGGAAAAACTGTTTTTT
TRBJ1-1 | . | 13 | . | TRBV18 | CASSPGLETEAFF | TGTGCCAGCTCACCTGGTTTGGAGACTGAAGCTTTCTTT
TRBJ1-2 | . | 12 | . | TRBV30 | CAWSGVNYGYPF | TGTGCCTGGAGTGGGGTAAACTATGGCTACCCCTTC
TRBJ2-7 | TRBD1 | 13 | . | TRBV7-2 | CASSRDRTYEQYF | TGTGCCAGCAGCCGGGACAGGACTTACGAGCAGTACTTC
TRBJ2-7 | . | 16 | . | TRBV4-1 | CASSQEAGMRSREQYF | TGCGCCAGCAGCCAAGAAGCAGGGATGCGCTCTCGGGAGCAGTACTTC
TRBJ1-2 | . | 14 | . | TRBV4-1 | CASSNHGQTDTYTF | TGCGCCAGCAGCAACCACGGACAAACCGATACCTACACCTTC
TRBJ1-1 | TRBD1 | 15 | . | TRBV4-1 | CASSHGTGANTEAFF | TGCGCCAGCAGCCACGGGACAGGGGCCAACACTGAAGCTTTCTTT
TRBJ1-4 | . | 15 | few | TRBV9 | CASSSRTATNEKLFF | TGTGCCAGCAGCTCCCGGACAGCAACTAATGAAAAACTGTTTTTT
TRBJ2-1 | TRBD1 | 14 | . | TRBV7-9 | CASSRDSSYNEQFF | TGTGCCAGCAGCCGGGACAGCTCCTACAATGAGCAGTTCTTC
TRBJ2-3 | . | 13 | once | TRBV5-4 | CASSLSPADTQYF | TGTGCCAGCAGCTTGAGTCCGGCAGATACGCAGTATTTT
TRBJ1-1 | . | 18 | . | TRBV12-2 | CASRSLRTGSLLDTEAFF | TGTGCAAGTCGCAGCCTAAGGACAGGGTCATTGTTAGACACTGAAGCTTTCTTT